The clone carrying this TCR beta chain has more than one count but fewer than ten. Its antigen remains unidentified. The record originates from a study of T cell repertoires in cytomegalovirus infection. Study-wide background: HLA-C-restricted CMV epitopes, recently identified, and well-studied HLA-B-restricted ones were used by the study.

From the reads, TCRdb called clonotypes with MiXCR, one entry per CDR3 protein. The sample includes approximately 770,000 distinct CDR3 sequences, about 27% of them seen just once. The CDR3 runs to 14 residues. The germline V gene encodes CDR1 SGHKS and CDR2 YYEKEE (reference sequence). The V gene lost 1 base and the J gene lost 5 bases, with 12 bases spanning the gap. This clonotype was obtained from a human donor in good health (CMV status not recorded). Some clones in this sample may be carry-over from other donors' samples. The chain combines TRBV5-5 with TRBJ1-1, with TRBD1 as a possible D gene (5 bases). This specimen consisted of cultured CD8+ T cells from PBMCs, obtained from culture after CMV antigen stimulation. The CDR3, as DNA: TGTGCCAGCAGCTTGATGGGACCCCCGACTGAAGCTTTCTTT. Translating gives CASSLMGPPTEAFF.